The 26 T cell receptor beta chains presented below share a single source sample, sequenced in a study of T cells expressing NK-cell markers. No DNA is given; TCRdb re-called the 5' RACE reads and lists each CDR3 protein once. The sample spans about 160,000 distinct CDR3 sequences; the ten largest clones claim roughly a fifth. The sample was blood T cells: a sorted CD56 or NKG2C T cell subset, CD4+ or CD8+ T cells, or bulk PBMC T cells (not recorded which). The receptor source for this set is a man aged 18-75 years in good health.

V is TRBV6-1 and J is TRBJ2-1; TCRdb names TRBD1, which stays unverified in the absence of DNA. Germline V gene sequence: CDR1 MNHNS, CDR2 SASEGT. The CDR3 consists of 15 residues. The CDR3 sequence is CASSADRGRRDEQFF.

This rearrangement joins TRBV14 to TRBJ2-7; TCRdb names TRBD1, which stays unverified in the absence of DNA. This CDR3 spans 15 amino acids. Germline V gene sequence: CDR1 SGHDN, CDR2 FVKESK. CDR3: CASSLPGTGRYEQYF.

The J gene is TRBJ2-7, the V gene TRBV20-1; absent DNA, TCRdb's TRBD1 call cannot be checked. Germline V gene lookup returns CDR1 DFQATT and CDR2 SNEGSKA (reference sequence). CDR3 length: 16 residues. The CDR3 protein is CSAAGNTGASSTVQYF.

The V gene is TRBV2, the J gene TRBJ2-1; TCRdb selects TRBD2, and the lack of DNA leaves this call unchecked. This CDR3 region has 17 residues. From germline, CDR1 is SNHLY and CDR2 FYNNEI. The CDR3 region is CASSEEGSGSSYNEQFF.

The chain recombines TRBV7-9 with TRBJ2-3; TCRdb gives TRBD1 as the D gene, but with no DNA this cannot be confirmed. The CDR3 totals 15 residues. CDR1 and CDR2 from the germline V gene are SEHNR and FQNEAQ (reference sequence). CDR3 sequence reads: CASSLEGASTDTQYF.

The rearrangement links TRBV3-1 to TRBJ2-7; TCRdb names TRBD1, which stays unverified in the absence of DNA. Germline V gene lookup returns CDR1 LGHDT and CDR2 YNNKEL (reference sequence). This CDR3 spans 16 amino acids. The CDR3 protein is CASSQENQGWPYEQYF.

The chain is built from TRBV4-2 and TRBJ1-2; the TCRdb call, TRBD1, lacks DNA for checking. Germline V gives CDR1 LGHNA, CDR2 YNFKEQ. The CDR3 is 16 amino acids. The CDR3 spells CASSHVQGGTNYGHTF.

The J gene is TRBJ1-2, the V gene TRBV13. Per the germline V gene, CDR1 is PRHDT and CDR2 is FYEKMQ (reference sequence). This CDR3 comprises 15 residues. The CDR3 sequence: CASSSETYTNYGYTF.

The rearrangement uses TRBV2 and TRBJ2-2; there is no DNA to check the TCRdb D call of TRBD2. Germline lookup yields CDR1 SNHLY and CDR2 FYNNEI. The CDR3 spans 13 residues. The CDR3 loop is CASSSGLTGELFF.

This chain connects TRBV3-1 to TRBJ2-1; TCRdb calls TRBD1, which cannot be checked without DNA. CDR1 is LGHDT and CDR2 is YNNKEL in the germline V gene (reference sequence). The CDR3 consists of 15 residues. CDR3 sequence: CASSQEGTVTNEQFF.

J is TRBJ2-2 and V is TRBV27; TCRdb returns TRBD2, unconfirmable since there is no DNA. CDR1 and CDR2 (germline): MNHEY, SMNVEV (reference sequence). This CDR3 spans 17 amino acids. The CDR3 region is CASNLAGGPASTGELFF.

V is TRBV7-9 and J is TRBJ2-7; the TCRdb D gene call, TRBD2, has no DNA to confirm it. This CDR3 region has 16 residues. Germline lookup yields CDR1 SEHNR and CDR2 FQNEAQ (reference sequence). Here the CDR3 reads CASSFVGLAGPYEQYF.

J is TRBJ2-3 and V is TRBV7-9. Germline CDR1 and CDR2: SEHNR and FQNEAQ (reference sequence). The CDR3 consists of 13 residues. The CDR3 region is CASSLEATDTQYF.

V gene TRBV2 combines with J gene TRBJ2-7; there is no DNA to check the TCRdb D call of TRBD2. CDR1 is SNHLY, CDR2 FYNNEI, per germline. The CDR3 is 19 residues long. CDR3: CASSIYPGLAGGSSYEQYF. Full variable domain (missing parts from reference TRBV2 and TRBJ2-7): EPEVTQTPSHQVTQMGQEVILRCVPISNHLYFYWYRQILGQKVEFLVSFYNNEISEKSEIFDDQFSVERPDGSNFTLKIRSTKLEDSAMYFCASSIYPGLAGGSSYEQYFGPGTRLTVT.

The chain couples TRBV7-3 to TRBJ2-2. Germline loops: CDR1 SGHTA, CDR2 FQGTGA. This CDR3 spans 15 amino acids. The chain's CDR3 is CASSLTRANTGELFF. Full variable domain (outside the CDR3, taken from reference TRBV7-3 and TRBJ2-2): GAGVSQTPSNKVTEKGKYVELRCDPISGHTALYWYRQSLGQGPEFLIYFQGTGAADDSGLPNDRFFAVRPEGSVSTLKIQRTERGDSAVYLCASSLTRANTGELFFGEGSRLTVL.

The V call is TRBV5-8, the J call TRBJ2-5; no DNA is available, so the TRBD2 call from TCRdb remains unchecked. CDR3 length: 13 residues. The V gene's germline CDR1 is SGHTS and CDR2 YDEGEE. The CDR3 spells CASSLLEQETQYF.

The chain has TRBV6-1 and TRBJ1-5; TCRdb names TRBD1, which stays unverified in the absence of DNA. The CDR3 has 14 amino acids. CDR1 is MNHNS and CDR2 is SASEGT in the germline V gene. Here the CDR3 reads CASSQGWGNQPQHF.

The chain links TRBV12-3 or TRBV12-4 to TRBJ2-7. This CDR3 is 14 amino acids long. This CDR3 reads CASSFAIYSYEQYF.

The chain has TRBV12-5 and TRBJ2-7; TCRdb's assignment of TRBD1 cannot be checked, as there is no DNA. The CDR3 runs 15 residues. Germline loops: CDR1 LGHNT, CDR2 FRNRAP. The CDR3 protein is CASGSYGQGAGEQYF.

V and J are TRBV27 and TRBJ2-7. The germline V gene encodes CDR1 MNHEY and CDR2 SMNVEV (reference sequence). CDR3 length: 13 amino acids. CDR3 amino acids: CASSPFLNYEQYF.

The J gene is TRBJ2-5, the V gene TRBV7-6; with no DNA, the TCRdb D assignment of TRBD1 cannot be verified. Germline CDR1 is SGHVS and CDR2 is FNYEAQ. There are 13 residues in the CDR3. CDR3 loop: CASSFGGKETQYF.

The genes are TRBV5-1 and TRBJ2-1; TCRdb picks TRBD2, but there is no DNA to check that call. Per germline, CDR1 SGHRS and CDR2 YFSETQ. The CDR3 loop spans 17 amino acids. CDR3 amino acids: CASSLLGWGGGWNEQFF.

This rearrangement joins TRBV19 to TRBJ2-7; TCRdb selects TRBD2, and the lack of DNA leaves this call unchecked. CDR1 and CDR2 (germline): LNHDA, SQIVND (reference sequence). This CDR3 comprises 14 residues. CDR3 protein: CASSPGLAGREQYF.

The chain joins TRBV12-3 or TRBV12-4 to TRBJ2-7; TCRdb names TRBD2, which stays unverified in the absence of DNA. The CDR3 covers 15 residues. CDR3 region: CASSLGRDGGYEQYF.

The genes are TRBV20-1 and TRBJ1-6; TCRdb designates TRBD1, a call that cannot be tested without DNA. This CDR3 has 16 residues. Germline-derived CDR1 and CDR2 are DFQATT and SNEGSKA (reference sequence). CDR3 protein: CSASNPQGAIGSPLHF.

V usage is TRBV6-1 and J usage is TRBJ2-3; the D gene TCRdb calls, TRBD1, cannot be checked with no DNA. The CDR3 has 15 amino acids. In germline, CDR1 is MNHNS, CDR2 SASEGT. The CDR3 loop is CASDGRGVFADTQYF.